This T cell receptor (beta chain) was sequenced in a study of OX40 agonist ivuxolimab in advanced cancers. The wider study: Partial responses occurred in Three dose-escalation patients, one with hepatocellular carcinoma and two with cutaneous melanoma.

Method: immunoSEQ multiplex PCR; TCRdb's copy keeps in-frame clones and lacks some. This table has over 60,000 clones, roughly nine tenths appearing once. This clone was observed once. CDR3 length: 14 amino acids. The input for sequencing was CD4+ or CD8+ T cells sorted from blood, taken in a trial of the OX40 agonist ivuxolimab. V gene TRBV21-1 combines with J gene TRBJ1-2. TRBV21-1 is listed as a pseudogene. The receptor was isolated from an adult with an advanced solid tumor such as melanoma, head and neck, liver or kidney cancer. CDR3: CASSKATDNYGYTF. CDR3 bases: TGTGCCAGCAGCAAAGCGACGGATAACTATGGCTACACCTTC.